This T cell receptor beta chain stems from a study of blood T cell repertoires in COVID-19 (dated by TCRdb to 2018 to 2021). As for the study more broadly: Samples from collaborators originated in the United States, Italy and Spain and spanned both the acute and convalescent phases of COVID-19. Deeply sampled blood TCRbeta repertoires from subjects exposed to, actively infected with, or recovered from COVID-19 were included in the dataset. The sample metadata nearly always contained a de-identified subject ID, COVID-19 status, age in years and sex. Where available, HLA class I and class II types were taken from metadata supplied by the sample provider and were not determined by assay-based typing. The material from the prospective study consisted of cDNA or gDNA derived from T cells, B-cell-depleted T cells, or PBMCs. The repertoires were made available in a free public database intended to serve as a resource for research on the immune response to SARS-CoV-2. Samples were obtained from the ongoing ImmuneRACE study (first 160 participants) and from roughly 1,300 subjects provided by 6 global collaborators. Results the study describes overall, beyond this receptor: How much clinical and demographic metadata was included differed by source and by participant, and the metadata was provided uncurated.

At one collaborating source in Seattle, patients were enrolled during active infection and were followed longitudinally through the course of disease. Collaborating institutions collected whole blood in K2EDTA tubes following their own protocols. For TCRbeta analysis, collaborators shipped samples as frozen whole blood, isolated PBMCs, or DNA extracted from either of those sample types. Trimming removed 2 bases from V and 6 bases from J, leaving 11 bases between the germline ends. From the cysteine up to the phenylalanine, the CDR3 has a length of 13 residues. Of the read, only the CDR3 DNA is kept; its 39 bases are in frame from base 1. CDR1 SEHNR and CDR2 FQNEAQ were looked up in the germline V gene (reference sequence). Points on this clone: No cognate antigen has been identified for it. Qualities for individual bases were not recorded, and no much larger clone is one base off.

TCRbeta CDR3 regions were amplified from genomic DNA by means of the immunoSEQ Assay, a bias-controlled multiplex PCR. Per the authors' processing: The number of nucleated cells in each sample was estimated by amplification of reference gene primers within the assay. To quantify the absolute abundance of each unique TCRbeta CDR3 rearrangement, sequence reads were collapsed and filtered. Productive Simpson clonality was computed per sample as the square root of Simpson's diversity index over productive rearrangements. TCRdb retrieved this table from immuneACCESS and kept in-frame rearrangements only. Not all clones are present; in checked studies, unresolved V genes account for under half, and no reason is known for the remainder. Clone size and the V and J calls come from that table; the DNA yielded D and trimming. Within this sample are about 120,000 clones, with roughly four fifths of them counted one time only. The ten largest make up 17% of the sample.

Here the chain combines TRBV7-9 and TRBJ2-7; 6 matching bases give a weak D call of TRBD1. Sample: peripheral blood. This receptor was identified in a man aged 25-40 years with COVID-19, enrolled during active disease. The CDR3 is CASSLLTQGEQYF. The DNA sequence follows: TGTGCCAGCAGCTTACTTACACAGGGCGAGCAGTACTTC.